This paragraph covers one T cell receptor (beta chain) sequence. Its cognate antigen is unknown. In preparing the TRB cDNA libraries, 5' RACE with UMI labels was used. Using the 5' RACE reads, TCRdb records one entry per CDR3 protein without DNA. The table for this sample gives some 150,000 distinct CDR3 sequences. The naive CD8+ gate required CD45RO-CCR7+CD27+CD95- phenotype. The record originates from a study of CXCR3-negative and CXCR3-positive naive CD8 T cells. Study-wide findings and caveats: Memory CD8+ cells had much lower diversity, and both naive subsets had comparably high diversity. Higher TRB CDR3 hydrophobicity marked CXCR3-positive naive cells relative to CXCR3-negative naive cells. The majority of assays used fresh PBMCs, and CXCR3 expression partially decreased after cryopreservation.

Germline CDR1 SEHNR, CDR2 FQNEAQ (reference sequence). CDR3 length: 13 amino acids. The chain employs TRBV7-9 and TRBJ2-3; the TCRdb D gene call, TRBD1, has no DNA to confirm it. The TCR originated in a human donor in good health. Some clones in this sample may be carry-over from other donors' samples. Sequencing was done on a sample of naive CXCR3+ CD8+ T cells from blood. Subset reported: CD45RO-CCR7+CD27+CD95- naive CD8+ T cells expressing CXCR3 (TNR3+). The CDR3 loop is CASSPGDTDTQYF.